These 25 T cell receptor beta chains share one sample of origin, sequenced in a study of Graves' ophthalmopathy and Graves' hyperthyroidism. The authors amplified TCR beta CDR3 regions from RNA transcripts. Following a first-round RT-PCR that used HTBI primers, a second-round multiplex PCR was carried out. Using its own MiXCR run on the multiplex PCR reads, TCRdb lists one record per CDR3 protein. The table has about 740,000 distinct CDR3 sequences, 40% seen once. The source material was peripheral blood. The receptors were sampled from an adult man with Graves' ophthalmopathy.

This clonotype was detected ten times or more. This chain connects TRBV12-3 or TRBV12-4 to TRBJ2-7, with 9 bases that match TRBD2. The CDR3 sequence is 15 residues long. Germline trimming cut 6 bases from V and 0 bases from J; bases unmatched to any gene: 6. CDR3 loop: CASSLAGPRSYEQYF. The CDR3 bases are TGTGCCAGCAGCCTAGCGGGGCCTCGCTCCTACGAGCAGTACTTC.

V gene TRBV24-1 combines with J gene TRBJ1-5, with D uncertain. Trimming left V 10 bases short and J 6 bases short, with 12 bases between. CDR1 is KGHDR, CDR2 SFDVKD, per germline. The CDR3 has 12 residues. CDR3 in DNA: TGTGCCACAGCCGCGGTACGTCAGCCCCAGCATTTT. Protein sequence: CATAAVRQPQHF.

This clonotype was recorded many times. This sequence joins TRBV15 and TRBJ1-5; the match to TRBD1 covers 9 bases. V dropped 1 base and J dropped 5; count of bases not matched to a gene: 0. CDR1 and CDR2 (germline): LNHNV, YYDKDF (reference sequence). The CDR3 runs to 14 residues. The CDR3: CATSRGTGDQPQHF. In nucleotides, the CDR3 is TGTGCCACCAGCAGAGGGACAGGGGATCAGCCCCAGCATTTT.

The CDR3 DNA sequence: TGTGCCAGCAGCTTCGGTGGTGCGGCAGGGAATTCACCCCTCCACTTT. Its translation: CASSFGGAAGNSPLHF. The gene calls are TRBV5-6 and TRBJ1-6, with D possibly matching TRBD1 (5 bases). CDR1 and CDR2 (germline): SGHDT, YYEEEE. The V gene lost 2 bases and the J gene lost 7 bases, with 16 bases spanning the gap. The CDR3 runs 16 residues.

A remark on this clonotype: This may stem from a read error, because a much larger clone lies one nucleotide away. V usage is TRBV7-3 and J usage is TRBJ2-7; possible D gene TRBD1, 5 bases. The length of the CDR3 is 13 residues. V was shortened by 4 bases and J by 6 bases, with 13 bases between the two germline ends. Per the germline V gene, CDR1 is SGHTA and CDR2 is FQGTGA. Here the CDR3 DNA reads TGTGCCAGCAGCTCGTCCCCAGGGCTCGAGCAGTACTTC. Residues: CASSSSPGLEQYF.

The chain links TRBV29-1 to TRBJ2-7, with TRBD2 matching over 10 bases. The J call may not be correct, given that the DNA end is closer to TRBJ2-1. The CDR3 is 15 amino acids. The germline V gene has CDR1 SQVTM and CDR2 ANQGSEA. In nucleotides, the CDR3 is TGCAGCGTTGAAGAGACTAGCGGGCATGCCAATGAGCAGTTCTTC. It yields the protein CSVEETSGHANEQFF.

The CDR3 protein is CAIHRTGRKAFF. The CDR3 nucleotides are TGTGCCATCCACAGGACAGGGAGAAAAGCTTTCTTT. V and J are TRBV10-3 and TRBJ1-1; 8 nucleotides align to TRBD1. The V and J ends lost 8 bases and 9 bases, in that order; junction bases with no gene match: 8. Germline V gene lookup returns CDR1 ENHRY and CDR2 SYGVKD. The CDR3 runs 12 residues.

This clonotype was counted at least ten times. The chain recombines TRBV7-8 with TRBJ1-4; no definite D call. The germline CDR1 and CDR2 sequences are SGHVS and FQNEAQ. The CDR3 totals 14 residues. The V end lost 1 base, the J end lost 8 bases, and 11 bases lay between the germline ends. CDR3 protein: CASSLVHLGEKLFF. As DNA, the CDR3 is TGTGCCAGCAGCTTAGTACACCTGGGGGAAAAACTGTTTTTT.

This clonotype was counted ten times or more. The chain carries TRBV2 and TRBJ1-1; D gene unclear. Germline V gives CDR1 SNHLY, CDR2 FYNNEI. With 5 bases removed from V and 0 bases from J, the gap between germline ends came to 7 bases. The CDR3 consists of 13 residues. The CDR3 DNA reads TGTGCCAGCAGTCCAGATTTGAACACTGAAGCTTTCTTT. This encodes CASSPDLNTEAFF.

Turning to this clonotype: Germline and junction disagree at one end, which may indicate a read error. The rearrangement uses TRBV5-8 and TRBJ1-1, with 8 positions matching TRBD1. Germline CDR1 SGHTS, CDR2 YDEGEE. The CDR3 totals 14 residues. CDR3 DNA: TGCGCCAGCAGTTTTGGACAGGGATGGACTGAAGCTTTCTTT. It encodes CASSFGQGWTEAFF.

The V and J genes are TRBV7-9 and TRBJ2-2, with unresolved D. The CDR3 is 11 residues long. The germline gives CDR1 SEHNR, CDR2 FQNEAQ (reference sequence). The germline V and J ends were trimmed by 5 bases and 10 bases, with 8 bases remaining between them. For the CDR3, the DNA is TGTGCCAGCAGCGCTCAAACGGAGCTGTTTTTT. Encoded protein: CASSAQTELFF.

This clonotype was recorded only once. The chain is built from TRBV24-1 and TRBJ1-5; D possibly corresponds to TRBD1 (6 bases). Germline-derived CDR1 and CDR2 are KGHDR and SFDVKD. V lost 7 bases and J lost 5, with 20 bases in between. The CDR3 loop spans 16 amino acids. CDR3 nucleotide sequence: TGTGCCACCAGCGATCCTGCTGGACAGCGGGATCAGCCCCAGCATTTT. Translation gives CATSDPAGQRDQPQHF.

This clonotype was seen only a few times. The junction differs from germline at one of its ends, possibly a read error. The genes are TRBV5-8 and TRBJ2-7, with D perhaps assigned TRBD1 or TRBD2 (6 bases each). This CDR3 has 12 residues. Germline CDR1 and CDR2: SGHTS and YDEGEE. The CDR3 reads CASSPLGAGEEF. The CDR3 nucleotides read TGTGCCAGCAGCCCTCTGGGGGCAGGGGAGGAATTC.

Only a few counts were recorded for this clonotype. V is TRBV7-9 and J is TRBJ1-5; TRBD1 might be the D (6 bases). The CDR3 is 17 residues long. V was pared by 6 bases and J by 5 bases, with 23 bases between. Per germline, CDR1 SEHNR and CDR2 FQNEAQ (reference sequence). The DNA for the CDR3 is TGTGCCAGCAGGACCAACTCTCCCAGGGGATCCGATCAGCCCCAGCATTTT. Translation gives CASRTNSPRGSDQPQHF.

V and J are TRBV25-1 and TRBJ1-1; D gene unclear. Germline V CDR1 and CDR2: MGHDK, SYGVNS. The length of the CDR3 is 14 residues. This CDR3 reads CAPQRRMAGTEAFF. Here the CDR3 DNA reads TGTGCTCCCCAGAGACGGATGGCAGGTACTGAAGCTTTCTTT.

The chain has TRBV5-6 and TRBJ1-4, with no clear D. The CDR3 spans 15 residues. The V end lost 3 bases, the J end lost 4 bases, and 13 bases lay between the germline ends. The germline CDR1 and CDR2 sequences are SGHDT and YYEEEE. The CDR3 coding sequence is TGTGCCAGCAGCTCCATACAGTCCCTTAATGAAAAACTGTTTTTT. Translating it yields CASSSIQSLNEKLFF.

The V gene is TRBV20-1, the J gene TRBJ1-5; unclear D gene. The V and J ends lost 6 bases and 5 bases respectively, with 11 bases between them. Germline V lookup: CDR1 DFQATT, CDR2 SNEGSKA (reference sequence). CDR3 length equals 12 residues. CDR3: CSAEKFDQPQHF. The DNA of the CDR3 is TGCAGTGCCGAAAAGTTTGATCAGCCCCAGCATTTT.

About this clonotype itself: A much more abundant neighbour one base away suggests this may be a read error. The rearrangement joins TRBV24-1 to TRBJ1-5; the D gene is possibly TRBD1 (5 bases). Germline V gives CDR1 KGHDR, CDR2 SFDVKD. CDR3 length: 14 residues. CDR3 sequence reads: CAISESLGDQPQHF. The CDR3 DNA is TGTGCCATCAGTGAGTCTCTGGGGGATCAGCCCCAGCATTTT.

The chain uses TRBV19 and TRBJ1-1, with no clear D. V lost 11 bases, J lost 10 bases, and 8 bases lay in between. Germline CDR1 is LNHDA and CDR2 is SQIVND (reference sequence). The CDR3 runs 8 residues. CDR3 loop: CASFGAFF. CDR3 in DNA: TGTGCCTCTTTCGGAGCTTTCTTT.

Notes on this clonotype: A much more abundant neighbour one base away suggests this may be a read error. The chain has TRBV19 and TRBJ1-5; unclear D gene. Trimming removed 11 bases at V and 0 bases at J, with 14 bases between. Per the germline V gene, CDR1 is LNHDA and CDR2 is SQIVND (reference sequence). CDR3 length: 14 residues. The CDR3 protein is CAGCESYSNQPQHF. Written as DNA, the CDR3 is TGTGCCGGCTGTGAAAGCTATAGCAATCAGCCCCAGCATTTT.

The V gene is TRBV29-1, the J gene TRBJ1-2; 9 bases align to TRBD1. The trim removed 8 bases at V and 4 bases at J, leaving 8 bases unmatched. This CDR3 is 13 amino acids long. CDR1 SQVTM and CDR2 ANQGSEA come from the germline V gene. DNA of the CDR3: TGCAGCTTAGACCTGGGACAGGGCTATGGCTACACCTTC. Translated: CSLDLGQGYGYTF.

Of note for this clonotype: Since a much larger clone is just one base distant, this may be a read error. V is TRBV7-9 and J is TRBJ1-6, with D tentatively TRBD1 (6 bases). Deletions cut 1 base from V and 9 bases from J, with 13 bases between. Germline V gene data show CDR1 as SEHNR and CDR2 as FQNEAQ (reference sequence). The CDR3 length is 15 residues. The CDR3 DNA is TGTGCCAGCAGCTTAGACCAGGGGTGGAGTTCACCCCTCCACTTT. Its translation: CASSLDQGWSSPLHF.

The rearrangement joins TRBV30 to TRBJ1-6, with D perhaps TRBD1 (5 bases). V lost 0 bases and J 8 bases, leaving 8 bases between the germline ends. Germline V lookup: CDR1 GTSNPN, CDR2 SVGIG (reference sequence). CDR3 size: 13 residues. In DNA, the CDR3 is TGTGCCTGGAGTGTGGTAGGGGATTCACCCCTCCACTTT. This encodes CAWSVVGDSPLHF. Full variable domain (rest looked up from reference TRBV30 and TRBJ1-6): SQTIHQWPATLVQPVGSPLSLECTVEGTSNPNLYWYRQAAGRGLQLLFYSVGIGQISSEVPQNLSASRPQDRQFILSSKKLLLSDSGFYLCAWSVVGDSPLHFGNGTRLTVT.

On this clonotype: A read error may account for a junction end that differs from germline. The chain uses TRBV5-1 and TRBJ1-4; D perhaps matches TRBD1 (6 bases). This CDR3 is built from 15 residues. Germline CDR1 SGHRS, CDR2 YFSETQ. The CDR3 spells CASSRRTAGNEKLFF. For the CDR3, the DNA is TGTGCCAGCAGCCGGAGGACAGCTGGTAATGAAAAACTGTTTTTT.

This clonotype occurred many times. The chain is built from TRBV15 and TRBJ2-7, with D possibly TRBD2 on 6 matching bases. V was shortened by 0 bases and J by 0 bases, with 9 bases between the two germline ends. From germline, CDR1 is LNHNV and CDR2 YYDKDF (reference sequence). This CDR3 is 15 amino acids long. CDR3 sequence (DNA): TGTGCCACCAGCAGAGATCGGGGGTTCTCCTACGAGCAGTACTTC. Its protein is CATSRDRGFSYEQYF.